Below are 12 T cell receptor beta chains sequenced from a single sample in a study of neurological immune-mediated disorders. TCRdb fed the 5' RACE reads into MiXCR, producing one record per CDR3 protein. The top ten clones hold 2.4% of a sample with tens of thousands of distinct CDR3 sequences, over 2% of them seen once. Sequenced sample: PBMCs. The receptor set was obtained from a man over 45 with multiple sclerosis.

In this sample, this clonotype turned up a few times. The chain employs TRBV7-9 and TRBJ1-1, with TRBD1 identical over 7 bases. The CDR3 has 14 residues. Germline CDR1 reads SEHNR; CDR2 reads FQNEAQ (reference sequence). V gave up 1 base and J gave up 6 bases; unmatched junction bases: 5. The CDR3 DNA reads as TGTGCCAGCAGCTTAGTAGGGGGCGATCCTGAAGCTTTCTTT. This sequence encodes CASSLVGGDPEAFF.

Many counts were recorded for this clonotype. V gene TRBV6-5 combines with J gene TRBJ2-3; D might be TRBD1 (6 bases). CDR1 is MNHEY, CDR2 SVGAGI, per germline. The ends were cut back, 2 bases at V and 0 bases at J, with 9 bases in the middle. This CDR3 contains 15 residues. The CDR3 loop reads CASSYMGHSTDTQYF. In DNA form, the CDR3 reads TGTGCCAGCAGTTACATGGGACACAGCACAGATACGCAGTATTTT.

This clonotype showed up many times. This chain connects TRBV18 to TRBJ2-1; 7 bases match TRBD1. Per germline, CDR1 KGHSH and CDR2 LQKENI. This CDR3 comprises 15 residues. Unmatched junction bases numbered 8, after V lost 5 bases and J lost 4 bases. CDR3 sequence: CASSDLGQIYNEQFF. CDR3 nucleotide sequence: TGTGCCAGCTCAGACTTGGGACAGATTTACAATGAGCAGTTCTTC.

This clonotype was recorded many times. The CDR3 reads CASAKLGGGTEAFF. In DNA, the CDR3 is TGCGCCAGCGCCAAGCTGGGAGGCGGCACTGAAGCTTTCTTT. The rearrangement uses TRBV5-1 and TRBJ1-1; D unresolved. The germline V gene has CDR1 SGHRS and CDR2 YFSETQ. The CDR3 has 14 residues. V dropped 7 bases and J dropped 4 bases, with 17 bases sitting between them.

In this sample, this clonotype turned up many times. The germline gene is not matched at one end of the junction; a read error may be the cause. The rearrangement joins TRBV27 to TRBJ1-5; the D gene is possibly TRBD1 (6 bases). The CDR3 consists of 15 residues. CDR1 and CDR2 (germline): MNHEY, SMNVEV (reference sequence). CDR3 protein: CASSLQGNGNQPQNF. DNA of the CDR3: TGTGCCAGCAGCCTACAGGGAAACGGCAATCAGCCCCAGAATTTT.

In this sample, this clonotype turned up many times. V is TRBV7-3 and J is TRBJ2-6; the match to TRBD1 covers 8 bases. With V trimmed by 5 bases and J by 0 bases, 9 bases remained unmatched. Germline CDR1 and CDR2: SGHTA and FQGTGA. The CDR3 covers 18 residues. This CDR3 reads CASSRSGDRISGANVLTF. In nucleotides, the CDR3 is TGTGCCAGCAGCCGAAGTGGGGACAGGATCTCTGGGGCCAACGTCCTGACTTTC.

This clonotype was seen repeatedly, ten times or more. In DNA form, the CDR3 reads TGCGCCAGCAGCCAGGACGGGGGGTGGGATACGCAGTATTTT. This encodes CASSQDGGWDTQYF. The chain couples TRBV4-1 to TRBJ2-3, with 7 bases that match TRBD2. This CDR3 has 14 amino acids. In germline, CDR1 is MGHRA, CDR2 YSYEKL. V dropped 3 bases and J dropped 6; count of bases not matched to a gene: 6.

In its sample, this clonotype was seen many times. The rearrangement uses TRBV4-1 and TRBJ2-3; 11 bases match TRBD2. CDR3 size: 16 residues. Germline values: CDR1 MGHRA, CDR2 YSYEKL. V was pared by 3 bases and J by 2 bases, with 4 bases of the junction left unmatched. CDR3 nucleotides: TGCGCCAGCAGCCAGGGGACTAGCGGAGCCACAGATACGCAGTATTTT. Translated: CASSQGTSGATDTQYF.

This clonotype has ten or more counts. This sequence joins TRBV9 and TRBJ2-3, with D hard to call. The CDR3 spans 15 residues. Per the germline V gene, CDR1 is SGDLS and CDR2 is YYNGEE. The germline V and J ends were trimmed by 3 bases and 0 bases, with 11 bases remaining between them. The CDR3 DNA sequence: TGTGCCAGCAGCGGGCAGCCCAAGAGCACAGATACGCAGTATTTT. As protein: CASSGQPKSTDTQYF.

This clonotype was seen repeatedly, ten times or more. This chain's CDR3 is CASSAAPGLAREEKLFF. The DNA of the CDR3 is TGTGCCAGCAGTGCCGCCCCGGGGCTTGCTAGGGAGGAAAAACTGTTTTTT. The chain links TRBV25-1 to TRBJ1-4, with TRBD1 as a possible D gene (5 bases). V was trimmed by 4 bases and J by 8 bases, leaving 23 bases between them. This CDR3 is 17 amino acids long. The germline V gene has CDR1 MGHDK and CDR2 SYGVNS.

This clonotype was detected many times. The rearrangement joins TRBV5-8 to TRBJ1-3; unclear D gene. Germline values: CDR1 SGHTS, CDR2 YDEGEE. V was trimmed by 1 base and J by 4 bases, leaving 6 bases between them. The CDR3 runs to 13 residues. The CDR3 sequence is CASSLMVGNTIYF. The CDR3 DNA is TGTGCCAGCAGCTTGATGGTAGGAAACACCATATATTTT.

The sample holds many counts of this clonotype. The chain uses TRBV9 and TRBJ2-3; the match to TRBD2 covers 9 bases. The germline V gene has CDR1 SGDLS and CDR2 YYNGEE. The CDR3 totals 15 residues. The ends lost 3 bases at V and 1 base at J; junction bases unmatched: 3. This CDR3 is CASSASSGGTDTQYF. Written as DNA, the CDR3 is TGTGCCAGCAGCGCCTCTAGCGGGGGCACAGATACGCAGTATTTT. The full variable domain, rest sourced from reference TRBV9 and TRBJ2-3, is DSGVTQTPKHLITATGQRVTLRCSPRSGDLSVYWYQQSLDQGLQFLIQYYNGEERAKGNILERFSAQQFPDLHSELNLSSLELGDSALYFCASSASSGGTDTQYFGPGTRLTVL.